A single T cell receptor (beta chain) is shown here with its context. The same CDR3 is also encoded by other DNA sequences in this sample. V trimming: 2 bases; J trimming: 3 bases; junction bases outside the gene matches: 5. Germline CDR1 reads SGDLS; CDR2 reads YYNGEE. The CDR3 loop spans 15 amino acids. The source of the sample is a study of shared clonotypes between healthy human individuals. Sequencing used immunoSEQ multiplex PCR; TCRdb keeps in-frame clones, though not all of them. Altogether approximately 2.5 million clones are present, just over 90% being singletons, with the ten largest covering over 0.12%.

The V and J genes are TRBV9 and TRBJ2-3; 8 bases align to TRBD2. The sequence was collected from a young man in good health. Input material: naive CD4+ T cells sorted from blood. Sample subset: CD45RA+ positively selected. For the CDR3, the DNA is TGTGCCAGCAGCGTTGGCCCGGGAGGGACAGATACGCAGTATTTT. This codes for CASSVGPGGTDTQYF.